There are a few counts of the clone carrying this T cell receptor (beta chain). Its antigen is still unknown. The V gene's germline CDR1 is SGHNT and CDR2 YYREEE (reference sequence). The CDR3 contains 17 residues. V was shortened by 0 bases and J by 0 bases, with 16 bases between the two germline ends. Every isolated RNA sample was fully reverse transcribed, so sequencing captured expressed TCRB transcripts. The method was immunoSEQ multiplex PCR; TCRdb's version includes in-frame clones alone and lacks a portion of them. The sample lists roughly 700,000 clones, around 15% occurring once. The sample belongs to a study of beta chain features in type 1 diabetes. Findings and limits, study-wide: In all four CD4+ subsets, TCRB CDR3 length was significantly, moderately reduced in type 1 diabetes.

V gene TRBV5-4 combines with J gene TRBJ2-7, with D possibly being TRBD1 (5 bases). Material: naive CD4+ T cells from blood. The receptor comes from a man between 18 and 29 years old with type 1 diabetes. CDR3 sequence: CASSLELAGLISYEQYF. DNA for the CDR3: TGTGCCAGCAGCTTGGAATTGGCAGGGTTGATCTCCTACGAGCAGTACTTC.